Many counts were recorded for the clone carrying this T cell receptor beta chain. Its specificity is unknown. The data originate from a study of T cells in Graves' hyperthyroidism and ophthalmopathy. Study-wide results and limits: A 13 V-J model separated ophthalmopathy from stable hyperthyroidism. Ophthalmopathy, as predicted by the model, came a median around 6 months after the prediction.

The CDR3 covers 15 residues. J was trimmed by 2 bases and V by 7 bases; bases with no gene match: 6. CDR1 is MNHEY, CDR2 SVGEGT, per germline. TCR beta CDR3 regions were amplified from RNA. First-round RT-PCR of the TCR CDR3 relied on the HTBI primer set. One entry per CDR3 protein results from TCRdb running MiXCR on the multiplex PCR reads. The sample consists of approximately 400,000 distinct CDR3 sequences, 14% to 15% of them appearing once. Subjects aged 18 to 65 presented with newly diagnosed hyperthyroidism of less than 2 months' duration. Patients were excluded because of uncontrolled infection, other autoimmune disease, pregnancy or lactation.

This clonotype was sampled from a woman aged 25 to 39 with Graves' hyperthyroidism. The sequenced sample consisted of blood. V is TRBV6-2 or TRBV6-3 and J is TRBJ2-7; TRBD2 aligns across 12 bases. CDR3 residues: CASTPSGRATYEQYF. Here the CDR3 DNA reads TGTGCCAGCACCCCTAGCGGGAGGGCAACCTACGAGCAGTACTTC.